The clone carrying this T cell receptor (beta chain) was recorded many times. Its specificity is not known. This sample stems from a study of T-cell memory formation after mild COVID-19. At the level of the study: TCR clustering was largely donor specific. Findings and limits, study-wide: Nothing showed for sure that second-wave clones peaking on day 37 were SARS-CoV-2 specific. Clones shrinking between day 15 and 85 showed a balanced CD4/CD8 split, and those that grew later tilted toward CD4+.

Libraries for TCRalpha and TCRbeta carried sample barcodes and unique molecular identifiers via 5'RACE. In TCRdb, the 5' RACE reads were re-called with MiXCR into one record per CDR3 protein. The sample records about 180,000 distinct CDR3 sequences, about a fifth being singletons. V was cut by 6 bases and J by 8 bases, with 12 bases left in between. The CDR3 has 12 amino acids. This sequence joins TRBV12-3 or TRBV12-4 and TRBJ2-3, with D possibly being TRBD1 (5 bases). Sequencing was performed on PBMCs or a T cell subset sorted from them (not recorded which). The TCR sequence derives from a man aged 18 to 30 who had mild COVID-19 (a few samples of this study predate the infection). Cell type and time point are not known. This CDR3 reads CASRAGHGTQYF. As DNA, the CDR3 is TGTGCCAGCAGGGCAGGGCACGGTACGCAGTATTTT.